These 2 T cell receptor beta chains were all obtained from the same sample, sequenced in a study of blood T cell repertoires in COVID-19. The method was immunoSEQ multiplex PCR; TCRdb's version includes in-frame clones alone and lacks a portion of them. The sample contains some 200,000 clones, 90% to 95% of which appear only once. The sequencing sample was made of peripheral blood. The receptors derive from a man under 40 with COVID-19, enrolled during active disease.

The CDR3 nucleotides read TGCGCCAGCAGCTTGGGGACAGTATCAGCTAACTATGGCTACACCTTC. Amino acids: CASSLGTVSANYGYTF. The rearrangement links TRBV5-1 to TRBJ1-2; D perhaps matches TRBD1 (6 bases). V lost 0 bases to trimming and J lost 0 bases, with 12 bases between them. Germline-derived CDR1 and CDR2 are SGHRS and YFSETQ. CDR3 length: 16 amino acids.

The chain couples TRBV5-1 to TRBJ1-1; 7 positions agree with TRBD1. V lost 0 bases and J lost 0; bases outside the gene matches: 2. Germline values: CDR1 SGHRS, CDR2 YFSETQ. This CDR3 is built from 15 residues. CDR3 sequence (DNA): TGCGCCAGCAGCTTGGGGGACAGCCTGAACACTGAAGCTTTCTTT. It is translated as CASSLGDSLNTEAFF.